The 28 T cell receptor beta chains in this list originate from one sample, sequenced in a study of blood T cell repertoires in COVID-19. The assay was immunoSEQ multiplex PCR, and TCRdb's table has in-frame clones only and misses some. The sample contains 200,000 to 300,000 clones, roughly 86% of which appear only once. The specimen was peripheral blood. The receptor source for this set is a man older than 75 with acute or convalescent COVID-19.

This rearrangement joins TRBV19 to TRBJ1-4; 9 nucleotides agree with TRBD1. Germline lookup yields CDR1 LNHDA and CDR2 SQIVND (reference sequence). J was trimmed by 7 bases and V by 5 bases; bases with no gene match: 8. There are 15 residues in the CDR3. The CDR3 loop reads CASSPLQGASEKLFF. The CDR3 nucleotides read TGTGCCAGTAGTCCTTTACAGGGGGCGAGTGAAAAACTGTTTTTT.

This clone appeared once. V is TRBV7-9 and J is TRBJ2-3; 10 nucleotides line up with TRBD1. The germline V gene has CDR1 SEHNR and CDR2 FQNEAQ (reference sequence). The junction had 6 bases not matched to a gene; V was cut back by 8 bases and J by 4 bases. The CDR3 consists of 14 residues. In DNA, the CDR3 is TGTGCCAGCGGACCGGGACAGGGGCCAGATACGCAGTATTTT. It codes for CASGPGQGPDTQYF.

The chain carries TRBV27 and TRBJ1-1, with a possible D match to TRBD1 (5 bases). The CDR3 loop spans 16 amino acids. V was shortened by 5 bases and J by 1 base, with 17 bases between the two germline ends. Germline V gene lookup returns CDR1 MNHEY and CDR2 SMNVEV (reference sequence). CDR3: CASSPIYPRGNTEAFF. CDR3 coding DNA: TGTGCCAGCAGTCCAATTTACCCAAGGGGGAACACTGAAGCTTTCTTT.

The rearrangement links TRBV11-2 to TRBJ2-1; 12 bases agree with TRBD2. Germline V gene data show CDR1 as SGHAT and CDR2 as FQNNGV. The V gene end was trimmed by 5 bases and the J gene end by 7 bases; junction bases not matched to a gene: 6. The CDR3 is made up of 15 amino acids. The CDR3 is CASSNLAGGLNEQFF. The CDR3 DNA reads TGTGCCAGCAGCAACCTAGCGGGAGGGCTGAATGAGCAGTTCTTC.

The gene calls are TRBV18 and TRBJ1-1; a weak D match, TRBD1 (6 bases). This CDR3 is 14 amino acids long. Germline V gene data show CDR1 as KGHSH and CDR2 as LQKENI. V lost 3 bases, J lost 1 base, and 9 bases lay in between. The CDR3 reads CASSPGAGNTEAFF. CDR3 DNA: TGTGCCAGCTCACCGGGGGCAGGGAACACTGAAGCTTTCTTT.

This chain uses TRBV4-2 with TRBJ2-7; D perhaps matches TRBD1 (6 bases). Germline CDR1 LGHNA, CDR2 YNFKEQ. V was trimmed by 0 bases and J by 3 bases, leaving 12 bases between them. This CDR3 has 15 residues. The CDR3 coding sequence is TGTGCCAGCAGCCAAGATAGGGGACATTACTACGAGCAGTACTTC. This codes for CASSQDRGHYYEQYF.

This clone was detected once. This chain joins TRBV19 and TRBJ1-6, with a weak D call TRBD1 (5 bases). The V gene lost 5 bases and the J gene lost 1 base, with 12 bases spanning the gap. This CDR3 is built from 16 residues. Germline values: CDR1 LNHDA, CDR2 SQIVND (reference sequence). CDR3 DNA: TGTGCCAGTAGTGCCCAGACAGATTCCTATAATTCACCCCTCCACTTT. It specifies CASSAQTDSYNSPLHF.

The chain links TRBV11-2 to TRBJ1-3; tentative D call: TRBD1 (5 bases). Germline V lookup: CDR1 SGHAT, CDR2 FQNNGV. This CDR3 is 18 amino acids long. V lost 1 base and J lost 4, with 20 bases in between. The CDR3 nucleotides read TGTGCCAGCAGCTTAGCCTCGCCGGGACTCTGGGGCGGAAACACCATATATTTT. It specifies CASSLASPGLWGGNTIYF.

About this clone itself: Relative to the germline gene, one junction end is altered; a read error may explain this. The chain is built from TRBV19 and TRBJ1-4; 9 bases are a match to TRBD1. Germline V CDR1 and CDR2: LNHDA, SQIVND (reference sequence). This CDR3 has 13 amino acids. CDR3 region: CASSIQTGQGFYF. Written as DNA, the CDR3 is TGTGCCAGTAGTATACAGACGGGACAGGGCTTTTATTTT.

The V and J genes are TRBV5-5 and TRBJ1-6; tentatively, D is TRBD1 (5 bases). This CDR3 spans 13 amino acids. Germline V lookup: CDR1 SGHKS, CDR2 YYEKEE (reference sequence). V was trimmed by 4 bases and J by 4 bases, leaving 6 bases between them. The CDR3, as DNA: TGTGCCAGCAGCAGGGGATATAATTCACCCCTCCACTTT. Translation gives CASSRGYNSPLHF.

The table lists this clone with a count of one. The chain carries TRBV10-3 and TRBJ1-1; possibly TRBD1 for D (6 bases). CDR1 is ENHRY and CDR2 is SYGVKD in the germline V gene. The CDR3 runs to 13 residues. Trimming pared 7 bases from V and 5 bases from J, leaving 14 bases between. DNA for the CDR3: TGTGCCATCATCGGCGCAGGGGAGACTGAAGCTTTCTTT. This translates into CAIIGAGETEAFF.

On this clone: The identical CDR3 is also encoded by other nucleotide sequences in the sample. The rearrangement joins TRBV19 to TRBJ1-5; unclear D gene. The germline CDR1 and CDR2 sequences are LNHDA and SQIVND (reference sequence). Trimming pared 5 bases from V and 2 bases from J, leaving 4 bases between. CDR3 size: 12 residues. Written as DNA, the CDR3 is TGTGCCAGTAGTCGGGGCAATCAGCCCCAGCATTTT. Encoded protein: CASSRGNQPQHF.

The chain links TRBV5-6 to TRBJ2-7; 9 nucleotides align to TRBD2. The V and J ends lost 4 bases and 3 bases, in that order; junction bases with no gene match: 11. The germline V gene has CDR1 SGHDT and CDR2 YYEEEE. This CDR3 spans 16 amino acids. CDR3 in amino acids: CASSPAGTSIYYEQYF. The CDR3 DNA is TGTGCCAGCAGCCCGGCGGGGACTAGCATCTACTACGAGCAGTACTTC.

This chain joins TRBV11-1 and TRBJ2-7; tentative D call: TRBD1 (6 bases). Per the germline V gene, CDR1 is SGHAT and CDR2 is FQDESV (reference sequence). The CDR3 consists of 15 residues. V shed 4 bases and J shed 5 bases, with 18 bases lying between them. The CDR3 here is CASSWTAGQGNEQYF. The CDR3 coding sequence is TGTGCCAGCAGCTGGACGGCGGGTCAGGGGAACGAGCAGTACTTC. Complete variable domain (other parts from reference TRBV11-1 and TRBJ2-7): EAEVAQSPRYKITEKSQAVAFWCDPISGHATLYWYRQILGQGPELLVQFQDESVVDDSQLPKDRFSAERLKGVDSTLKIQPAELGDSAMYLCASSWTAGQGNEQYFGPGTRLTVT.

The J gene is TRBJ2-5, the V gene TRBV27; the D gene is possibly TRBD1 (5 bases). This CDR3 has 13 amino acids. Germline assignment: CDR1 MNHEY and CDR2 SMNVEV (reference sequence). With 6 bases removed from V and 0 bases from J, the gap between germline ends came to 8 bases. The CDR3 reads CASRYRYQETQYF. For the CDR3, the DNA is TGTGCCAGCAGGTACAGGTACCAAGAGACCCAGTACTTC.

V gene TRBV5-4 combines with J gene TRBJ2-3, with TRBD2 as a possible D gene (5 bases). Trimming took 6 bases from V and 1 from J, leaving 15 bases between them. The CDR3 sequence is 15 residues long. The germline V gene encodes CDR1 SGHNT and CDR2 YYREEE (reference sequence). The CDR3 here is CASTRDPRGTDTQYF. In DNA form, the CDR3 reads TGTGCCAGCACCCGGGATCCGAGGGGCACAGATACGCAGTATTTT.

This clone was seen once. The rearrangement uses TRBV2 and TRBJ1-3, with D hard to call. This CDR3 spans 11 amino acids. CDR1 SNHLY and CDR2 FYNNEI come from the germline V gene. Trimming shortened V by 8 bases and J by 4 bases, and 6 bases separated the two germline ends. The CDR3 DNA reads TGTGCCAGCCGCCGGGGAAACACCATATATTTT. It is translated as CASRRGNTIYF.

This clone was counted once. The rearrangement uses TRBV7-2 and TRBJ1-2; weak D call: TRBD1 (5 bases). This CDR3 is built from 13 residues. Trimming removed 1 base at V and 8 bases at J, with 11 bases between. Germline V gene sequence: CDR1 SGHTA, CDR2 FQGNSA. In nucleotides, the CDR3 is TGTGCCAGCAGCTTAGATCCAGGGAGGGGCTACACCTTC. Amino acid sequence: CASSLDPGRGYTF.

This clone was counted a few times. V is TRBV4-1 and J is TRBJ1-1; perhaps TRBD1 as D (5 bases). CDR3 length: 15 residues. Deletions cut 1 base from V and 4 bases from J, with 13 bases between. Looked up from germline, CDR1 is MGHRA and CDR2 is YSYEKL. In DNA form, the CDR3 reads TGCGCCAGCAGCCAAGGTCCAGGGTGGGGCACTGAAGCTTTCTTT. Amino acids: CASSQGPGWGTEAFF.

The chain combines TRBV9 with TRBJ2-4; TRBD1 matches at 9 bases. The CDR3 has 16 amino acids. Per germline, CDR1 SGDLS and CDR2 YYNGEE. Unmatched junction bases numbered 9, after V lost 2 bases and J lost 6 bases. CDR3 sequence: CASSVRGDRAGNIQYF. CDR3 DNA sequence: TGTGCCAGCAGCGTGAGGGGGGACAGGGCGGGAAACATTCAGTACTTC.

This clone has a single count. The chain has TRBV2 and TRBJ2-7; 10 nucleotides align to TRBD1. CDR1 SNHLY and CDR2 FYNNEI come from the germline V gene. CDR3 size: 13 residues. With V trimmed by 6 bases and J by 5 bases, 4 bases remained unmatched. CDR3 loop: CASSRQGAHEQYF. The DNA of the CDR3 is TGTGCCAGCAGCCGACAGGGGGCTCACGAGCAGTACTTC.

V and J are TRBV3-1 (or the pseudogene TRBV3-2) and TRBJ2-5; D possibly corresponds to TRBD2 (6 bases). The CDR3 has 16 residues. Germline lookup yields CDR1 LGHDT and CDR2 YNNKEL (reference sequence). V lost 2 bases and J 1 base, leaving 14 bases between the germline ends. CDR3 sequence reads: CASSQRAGGIQETQYF. CDR3 nucleotide sequence: TGTGCCAGCAGCCAACGGGCCGGGGGTATCCAAGAGACCCAGTACTTC.

The chain recombines TRBV11-2 with TRBJ1-3; D ambiguous. Germline V gene data show CDR1 as SGHAT and CDR2 as FQNNGV. CDR3 length equals 13 residues. Between the trimmed V and J ends, which lost 8 bases and 2 bases, there was a span of 10 bases. Here the CDR3 DNA reads TGTGCCAGCGGTCCGGCGGCTGGAAACACCATATATTTT. Translated: CASGPAAGNTIYF.

V is TRBV4-2 and J is TRBJ1-2; tentative D call: TRBD1 (5 bases). V was shortened by 5 bases and J by 2 bases, with 15 bases between the two germline ends. Germline V gene sequence: CDR1 LGHNA, CDR2 YNFKEQ. This CDR3 is built from 15 residues. The CDR3 nucleotides are TGTGCCAGCAGCGCTCTGGGGGGAGGGAACTATGGCTACACCTTC. Translated, it gives CASSALGGGNYGYTF.

The chain carries TRBV4-1 and TRBJ1-2; D uncertain. Trimming left V 1 base short and J 9 bases short, with 9 bases between. Germline CDR1 and CDR2: MGHRA and YSYEKL. The CDR3 contains 12 residues. The CDR3 reads CASSQVGARYTF. In DNA form, the CDR3 reads TGCGCCAGCAGCCAAGTGGGAGCACGCTACACCTTC.

The V gene is TRBV19, the J gene TRBJ2-2; 7 nucleotides align to TRBD2. The CDR3 is made up of 16 amino acids. Germline CDR1 and CDR2: LNHDA and SQIVND (reference sequence). The V gene end was trimmed by 5 bases and the J gene end by 5 bases; junction bases not matched to a gene: 11. CDR3 region: CASSPRTRDLTGELFF. CDR3 sequence (DNA): TGTGCCAGTAGTCCGAGGACTAGGGACCTAACCGGGGAGCTGTTTTTT.

CDR3: CASSLGGTGRDQPQHF. CDR3 sequence (DNA): TGTGCCAGCAGCTTGGGGGGGACAGGGCGGGATCAGCCCCAGCATTTT. This chain connects TRBV5-5 to TRBJ1-5, with TRBD1 matching over 9 bases. Germline V CDR1 and CDR2: SGHKS, YYEKEE (reference sequence). This CDR3 is 16 amino acids long. After removal of 0 bases from V and 5 bases from J, the junction contained 6 bases not matched to a gene.

The V call is TRBV4-2, the J call TRBJ2-2; TRBD2 is a possible D gene (6 bases). The CDR3 extends over 15 amino acids. The germline CDR1 and CDR2 sequences are LGHNA and YNFKEQ. The ends were cut back, 4 bases at V and 6 bases at J, with 15 bases in the middle. The CDR3 spells CASSLGAGGAGELFF. The CDR3 DNA follows: TGTGCCAGCAGCCTAGGTGCCGGAGGGGCCGGGGAGCTGTTTTTT.